This T cell receptor beta chain was sequenced during a study of a mutant IDH1 vaccine in newly diagnosed glioma. Whole-study context: Patients began vaccination 4-6 weeks after radiotherapy alone, or with temozolomide cycles.

The study, taken as a whole, reports: Any relationship between pseudoprogression and changes in top peripheral T cell clonotypes seemed absent.

Time point meaning: week 11, during vaccination. A 20-mer mutant IDH1 peptide at 300 ug was injected subcutaneously with topical imiquimod. Donors' newly diagnosed IDH1-mutant WHO grade 3 or 4 astrocytomas lacked nuclear ATRX. For this clone: Its antigen is unidentified.

Unmatched junction bases numbered 3, after V lost 4 bases and J lost 3 bases. The CDR3 is 14 residues long. CDR1 and CDR2 from the germline V gene are LGHNA and YSLEER. The method was immunoSEQ multiplex PCR; TCRdb's version includes in-frame clones alone and lacks a portion of them. Of about 24,000 clones listed, 65% to 80% were seen once; the top ten hold 8% to 8.5%. Specimen: PBMCs, collected from a glioma patient whose treatment included an IDH1 peptide vaccine. J is TRBJ2-3 and V is TRBV4-3; 8 nucleotides align to TRBD2. The sequence derives from a middle-aged man with glioma. CDR3 in amino acids: CASSPGLATDTQYF. DNA for the CDR3: TGCGCCAGCAGCCCAGGACTAGCTACAGATACGCAGTATTTT.